The 22 T cell receptor beta chains presented below share a single source sample, sequenced in a study of blood T cells in healthy people across ages. Through a sample-barcoded 5' primer and a J-beta primer mix, a second PCR was run for 7 to 11 cycles. MiXCR was run by TCRdb on the 5' RACE reads, yielding one entry per CDR3 protein. The sample contains some 940,000 distinct CDR3 sequences, just under 30% of which appear only once. The data also belong to a second study, concerning T cells of mothers and their children.

Sequencing was done on a sample of blood. The receptors were sampled from a woman aged 35 to 49 in good health.

In regard to this clonotype: The junction and the germline gene differ at one end; a read error may be behind it. This sequence joins TRBV3-1 and TRBJ2-3, with 8 bases matching TRBD1. The CDR3 is 15 residues long. Germline V gene data show CDR1 as LGHDT and CDR2 as YNNKEL (reference sequence). CDR3 protein: CTSSQDQATGGTQYF. For the CDR3, the DNA is TGTACCAGCAGTCAAGATCAGGCAACAGGGGGTACGCAGTATTTT.

Points on this clonotype: This clone may be a read error of a much larger clone one base away. The chain links TRBV12-5 to TRBJ2-2; D remains ambiguous. This CDR3 region has 13 residues. Deletions cut 7 bases from V and 4 bases from J, with 10 bases between. CDR1 and CDR2 (germline): LGHNT, FRNRAP. CDR3 sequence reads: CASEYDGTGELFF. The DNA for the CDR3 is TGTGCTAGTGAGTACGACGGCACCGGGGAGCTGTTTTTT.

This clonotype appeared many times. The genes are TRBV7-6 and TRBJ2-7, with D perhaps assigned TRBD1 or TRBD2 (7 bases each). Deletions cut 5 bases from V and 10 bases from J, with 15 bases between. Germline V CDR1 and CDR2: SGHVS, FNYEAQ. The CDR3 extends over 12 amino acids. The CDR3 spells CASSRSGGDQYF. The CDR3 DNA reads as TGTGCCAGCAGCCGTTCAGGGGGGGATCAGTACTTC.

The V gene is TRBV7-9, the J gene TRBJ1-4, with D possibly TRBD1 on 6 matching bases. With 4 bases removed from V and 5 bases from J, the gap between germline ends came to 11 bases. This CDR3 contains 14 residues. Germline CDR1 is SEHNR and CDR2 is FQNEAQ (reference sequence). Here the CDR3 DNA reads TGTGCCAGCAGCTATCAGGGGATGAATGAAAAACTGTTTTTT. It translates to CASSYQGMNEKLFF.

This clonotype was found a few times. The gene calls are TRBV5-1 and TRBJ2-5, with a weak D call TRBD1 (5 bases). Germline V gene data show CDR1 as SGHRS and CDR2 as YFSETQ. Trimming pared 4 bases from V and 13 bases from J, leaving 20 bases between. CDR3 length: 13 amino acids. This CDR3 reads CASSGSQGIFWYF. CDR3 bases: TGCGCCAGCAGCGGCTCGCAGGGTATATTTTGGTACTTC.

This clonotype was counted a few times. The genes are TRBV11-3 and TRBJ2-7; TRBD1 agrees at 9 bases. V lost 4 bases and J lost 2; bases outside the gene matches: 9. The V gene's germline CDR1 is SGHNT and CDR2 YENEEA. This CDR3 has 16 residues. The CDR3 DNA sequence: TGTGCCAGCAGCTCCCGCCGGGACAGGGAAACCTACGAGCAGTACTTC. It translates to CASSSRRDRETYEQYF.

This chain uses TRBV6-1 with TRBJ1-1, with a tentative D call TRBD1 (5 bases). This CDR3 comprises 16 residues. Germline V gives CDR1 MNHNS, CDR2 SASEGT. The ends were cut back, 2 bases at V and 1 base at J, with 14 bases in the middle. The CDR3 region has the DNA TGTGCCAGCAGTGAATATGGAGGGGCGGAGAACACTGAAGCTTTCTTT. It codes for CASSEYGGAENTEAFF.

This clonotype occurred many times. The chain carries TRBV5-1 and TRBJ2-7; TRBD1 is a possible D gene (5 bases). Germline V gene lookup returns CDR1 SGHRS and CDR2 YFSETQ. The CDR3 loop spans 14 amino acids. V shed 4 bases and J shed 0 bases, with 11 bases lying between them. The CDR3 nucleotides are TGCGCCAGCAGCCACGACAGTTACTCCTACGAGCAGTACTTC. Encoded protein: CASSHDSYSYEQYF.

This clonotype was detected only a few times. The chain uses TRBV15 and TRBJ2-5; no reliable D call. Germline lookup yields CDR1 LNHNV and CDR2 YYDKDF (reference sequence). There are 13 residues in the CDR3. Deletions cut 5 bases from V and 11 bases from J, with 18 bases between. This CDR3 reads CATSPPHRNEQYF. The CDR3 bases are TGTGCCACCAGCCCTCCCCATAGGAATGAGCAGTACTTC.

This clonotype was counted a few times. The V call is TRBV7-2, the J call TRBJ2-7; 7 bases line up with TRBD2. Germline V gene lookup returns CDR1 SGHTA and CDR2 FQGNSA. The junction had 8 bases not matched to a gene; V was cut back by 5 bases and J by 7 bases. The CDR3 contains 13 residues. The CDR3 nucleotides are TGTGCCAGCAGCACCCGGGCGGGGGTGGAGCAGTACTTC. It translates to CASSTRAGVEQYF.

V and J are TRBV28 and TRBJ1-5, with D possibly matching TRBD1 (6 bases). V was pared by 1 base and J by 7 bases, with 32 bases between. Germline values: CDR1 MDHEN, CDR2 SYDVKM. The CDR3 runs 21 residues. CDR3 protein: CASSLFYRRGGAAWIGQPQHF. CDR3 bases: TGTGCCAGCAGTTTATTCTATCGAAGGGGGGGCGCGGCGTGGATAGGACAGCCCCAGCATTTT.

The chain has TRBV20-1 and TRBJ2-3; possibly TRBD1 for D (5 bases). V was trimmed by 5 bases and J by 11 bases, leaving 17 bases between them. Germline CDR1 DFQATT, CDR2 SNEGSKA (reference sequence). The CDR3 spans 12 residues. The CDR3 nucleotides are TGCAGTGCTCCCCTGTCAGGGCTAGTGCAGTATTTT. The encoded protein is CSAPLSGLVQYF.

This clonotype was observed a few times. This chain joins TRBV2 and TRBJ1-2, with 7 bases identical to TRBD1. Looked up from germline, CDR1 is SNHLY and CDR2 is FYNNEI. This CDR3 has 14 residues. With 5 bases clipped from V and 4 bases from J, the junction kept 7 bases outside the gene matches. CDR3 residues: CASSIVDRVYGYTF. CDR3 bases: TGTGCCAGCAGTATTGTAGACAGGGTCTATGGCTACACCTTC.

The chain employs TRBV12-3 or TRBV12-4 and TRBJ1-2, with D tentatively TRBD1 (6 bases). The ends were cut back, 6 bases at V and 4 bases at J, with 15 bases in the middle. The length of the CDR3 is 14 residues. The CDR3 spells CASSSATGPYGYTF. DNA for the CDR3: TGTGCCAGCAGCTCGGCAACAGGGCCCTATGGCTACACCTTC.

This clonotype was observed a handful of times. The chain couples TRBV7-8 to TRBJ2-3; no definite D call. The V gene's germline CDR1 is SGHVS and CDR2 FQNEAQ. The CDR3 has 15 residues. The germline V and J ends were trimmed by 5 bases and 3 bases, with 15 bases remaining between them. CDR3: CASSPNARRTDTQYF. CDR3 in DNA: TGTGCCAGCAGCCCTAACGCTAGGCGAACAGATACGCAGTATTTT.

This clonotype was seen only a few times. The chain uses TRBV24-1 and TRBJ2-1; the match to TRBD1 covers 7 bases. The trim removed 5 bases at V and 4 bases at J, leaving 10 bases unmatched. CDR3 size: 16 residues. Per germline, CDR1 KGHDR and CDR2 SFDVKD. The CDR3 is CATSALPGQTYNEQFF. As DNA, the CDR3 is TGTGCCACCAGTGCCCTACCGGGACAGACTTACAATGAGCAGTTCTTC.

This clonotype has only a few counts. This chain connects TRBV12-3 or TRBV12-4 to TRBJ1-5, with D hard to call. The V gene lost 8 bases and the J gene lost 0 bases, with 14 bases spanning the gap. The CDR3 length is 15 residues. CDR3 sequence: CASGNLGFSNQPQHF. In DNA, the CDR3 is TGTGCCAGCGGTAATTTAGGTTTTAGCAATCAGCCCCAGCATTTT.

The chain recombines TRBV12-3 or TRBV12-4 with TRBJ2-7; D gene uncertain. Trimming shortened V by 6 bases and J by 4 bases, and 19 bases separated the two germline ends. CDR3 length: 15 residues. The CDR3 is CASSHLLMLGYEQYF. In nucleotides, the CDR3 is TGTGCCAGCAGCCACCTCCTAATGTTGGGTTACGAGCAGTACTTC.

This chain links TRBV11-3 with TRBJ2-3; D might be TRBD2 (6 bases). Trimming left V 5 bases short and J 3 bases short, with 12 bases between. The CDR3 consists of 14 residues. CDR1 is SGHNT, CDR2 YENEEA, per germline. In DNA, the CDR3 is TGTGCCAGCAGCGCCGGCGGGGTAACAGATACGCAGTATTTT. Protein: CASSAGGVTDTQYF.

This chain uses TRBV7-9 with TRBJ2-7; D possibly corresponds to TRBD1 (6 bases). Trimming shortened V by 0 bases and J by 4 bases, and 10 bases separated the two germline ends. Germline V CDR1 and CDR2: SEHNR, FQNEAQ (reference sequence). The CDR3 runs 14 residues. CDR3 sequence reads: CASSLAGAVYEQYF. As DNA, the CDR3 is TGTGCCAGCAGCTTAGCGGGGGCAGTTTACGAGCAGTACTTC.

About this clonotype itself: Just one base apart from a much larger clone, this may be a read error. The V gene is TRBV7-2, the J gene TRBJ2-3; D is undetermined. Trimming removed 2 bases at V and 2 bases at J, with 5 bases between. Germline V gene lookup returns CDR1 SGHTA and CDR2 FQGNSA. The CDR3 is 13 residues long. The CDR3 loop reads CASSLQITDTQYF. DNA for the CDR3: TGTGCCAGCAGCTTACAGATCACAGATACGCAGTATTTT.

Ten or more counts support this clonotype. The rearrangement uses TRBV3-1 and TRBJ2-4; a weak D match, TRBD2 (6 bases). The CDR3 covers 15 residues. The ends were cut back, 1 base at V and 2 bases at J, with 9 bases in the middle. CDR1 and CDR2 from the germline V gene are LGHDT and YNNKEL (reference sequence). The CDR3 DNA sequence: TGTGCCAGCAGCCAAGGGAGGGCATCCAAAAACATTCAGTACTTC. Protein product: CASSQGRASKNIQYF.